This T cell receptor beta chain was obtained from a study of cytomegalovirus exposure and HLA in healthy donors. CDR1 and CDR2 from the germline V gene are MNHEY and SVGAGI. The CDR3 runs to 15 residues. J was trimmed by 1 base and V by 5 bases; bases with no gene match: 7. The PCR had 60 Vbeta and 13 Jbeta primers. Profiled with immunoSEQ multiplex PCR; TCRdb holds only in-frame clones, not every one. Of approximately 200,000 clones in the sample, 65% to 90% are singletons; the top ten hold roughly 1.3%. The sequenced material came from PBMCs. V gene TRBV6-5 combines with J gene TRBJ2-7; 8 bases map to TRBD2. The clonotype originates from a girl aged 10 to 17 in good health and CMV-seronegative. The CDR3 here is CASSRYSGASYEQYF. DNA of the CDR3: TGTGCCAGCAGTCGTTATAGCGGGGCATCCTACGAGCAGTACTTC.